The 21 T cell receptor beta chains given below trace back to one sample, sequenced in a study of CD8 T cells in ankylosing spondylitis. TCRdb fed the 5' RACE reads into MiXCR, producing one record per CDR3 protein. The sample shows about 350,000 distinct CDR3 sequences, approximately 20% of them seen only once. Sequencing was performed on blood, either unsorted or a sorted T cell fraction (not recorded which). The origin of the receptors is a male donor with ankylosing spondylitis or in good health (not recorded which).

There are a few counts of this clonotype. V usage is TRBV7-9 and J usage is TRBJ2-7; D is ambiguous. Trimming removed 2 bases from V and 2 bases from J, with 10 bases in between. This CDR3 has 14 residues. Germline V CDR1 and CDR2: SEHNR, FQNEAQ (reference sequence). The CDR3 nucleotides read TGTGCCAGCAGCTTACAGATATCCCCCTACGAGCAGTACTTC. Amino acids: CASSLQISPYEQYF.

The J gene is TRBJ2-7, the V gene TRBV9; 8 nucleotides match TRBD1. This CDR3 spans 14 amino acids. In germline, CDR1 is SGDLS, CDR2 YYNGEE. The J segment lost 3 bases and the V segment lost 2 bases, leaving 4 bases of the junction unmatched. CDR3 coding DNA: TGTGCCAGCAGCGTCACCACAGGGGGCTACGAGCAGTACTTC. Residues: CASSVTTGGYEQYF.

This clonotype was detected only a few times. The J gene is TRBJ2-3, the V gene TRBV29-1; perhaps TRBD2 as D (7 bases). The germline gives CDR1 SQVTM, CDR2 ANQGSEA. CDR3 size: 15 residues. The V gene lost 4 bases and the J gene lost 2 bases, with 16 bases spanning the gap. The CDR3 sequence: CSVVWGGTYTDTQYF. CDR3 coding DNA: TGCAGCGTTGTTTGGGGGGGGACATACACAGATACGCAGTATTTT.

This clonotype has a count of ten or more. V usage is TRBV12-3 or TRBV12-4 and J usage is TRBJ2-1; D is ambiguous. V shed 5 bases and J shed 2 bases, with 10 bases lying between them. The CDR3 is 14 amino acids. CDR3 nucleotide sequence: TGTGCCAGCAGTACAAGCCAGGCCTACAATGAGCAGTTCTTC. Translated, it gives CASSTSQAYNEQFF.

This clonotype was seen a few times. The genes are TRBV29-1 and TRBJ2-1, with D perhaps TRBD2 (7 bases). Trimming removed 5 bases at V and 3 bases at J, with 14 bases between. Germline V gene lookup returns CDR1 SQVTM and CDR2 ANQGSEA. This CDR3 has 14 amino acids. The CDR3 region is CSVLRGGGYNEQFF. The CDR3 DNA follows: TGCAGCGTTCTTAGGGGGGGGGGCTACAATGAGCAGTTCTTC.

Notes on this clonotype: A much larger clonotype is one base distant, so this may be a read error. The gene calls are TRBV12-3 or TRBV12-4 and TRBJ1-1; D ambiguous. This CDR3 has 15 amino acids. V gave up 7 bases and J gave up 0 bases, with 15 bases separating them. The CDR3 sequence: CASNCPLYLNTEAFF. In DNA form, the CDR3 reads TGTGCCAGCAATTGCCCCCTTTACTTGAACACTGAAGCTTTCTTT.

This clonotype showed up just once. The chain combines TRBV20-1 with TRBJ2-5; the match to TRBD1 covers 10 bases. In germline, CDR1 is DFQATT, CDR2 SNEGSKA (reference sequence). The CDR3 consists of 17 residues. The V gene end was trimmed by 1 base and the J gene end by 5 bases; junction bases not matched to a gene: 13. The CDR3 here is CSARVGTIDRGQETQYF. CDR3 coding DNA: TGCAGTGCTAGAGTGGGGACGATAGACAGGGGGCAGGAGACCCAGTACTTC.

This clonotype turned up a few times. The rearrangement uses TRBV12-3 or TRBV12-4 and TRBJ2-1, with 7 positions matching TRBD1. Germline trimming cut 6 bases from V and 6 bases from J; bases unmatched to any gene: 14. This CDR3 has 16 residues. CDR3 loop: CASSPTAGGPGNEQFF. The CDR3 nucleotides are TGTGCCAGCAGCCCAACTGCAGGGGGTCCGGGCAATGAGCAGTTCTTC.

With respect to this clonotype: The junction does not match germline at one end; this may be a read error. V usage is TRBV4-1 and J usage is TRBJ2-1, with 7 bases identical to TRBD1. Germline assignment: CDR1 MGHRA and CDR2 YSYEKL. The CDR3 is 15 residues long. CDR3 sequence: CASGQADRAYNEQFF. CDR3 nucleotides: TGCGCCAGCGGCCAAGCTGACAGGGCTTACAATGAGCAGTTCTTC.

In its sample, this clonotype was seen once. This sequence joins TRBV6-4 and TRBJ2-3; D is uncertain. CDR1 and CDR2 from the germline V gene are MRHNA and SNTAGT. V was shortened by 8 bases and J by 3 bases, with 12 bases between the two germline ends. This CDR3 comprises 13 residues. CDR3 in amino acids: CASAPTETDTQYF. In DNA form, the CDR3 reads TGTGCCAGCGCCCCTACGGAGACAGATACGCAGTATTTT.

This clonotype turned up a few times. V gene TRBV19 combines with J gene TRBJ2-5; D perhaps matches TRBD2 (5 bases). V gave up 10 bases and J gave up 2 bases, with 14 bases separating them. Germline V gives CDR1 LNHDA, CDR2 SQIVND (reference sequence). The CDR3 is made up of 13 amino acids. For the CDR3, the DNA is TGTGCCACCTCTGGGGAGTCACAAGAGACCCAGTACTTC. This gives the protein CATSGESQETQYF.

V gene TRBV4-2 combines with J gene TRBJ2-3; D gene ambiguous. Germline CDR1 is LGHNA and CDR2 is YNFKEQ. The CDR3 has 12 amino acids. The V end was cut by 1 base, the J end by 4 bases, with 3 bases between. CDR3 residues: CASSQVSDTQYF. The CDR3 region has the DNA TGTGCCAGCAGCCAAGTGTCAGATACGCAGTATTTT.

This clonotype was counted a few times. The junction and the germline gene differ at one end; a read error may be behind it. The V call is TRBV11-2, the J call TRBJ1-1, with D uncertain. The CDR3 sequence is 15 residues long. The V gene's germline CDR1 is SGHAT and CDR2 FQNNGV. CDR3 nucleotides: TGTGTCAGCAGCTTATATTCCGGGAGGCAGTTGGAAGCTTTCTTT. Its translation is CVSSLYSGRQLEAFF.

This clonotype has ten or more counts. The V gene is TRBV6-1, the J gene TRBJ2-7; 9 bases fit TRBD1. With 2 bases clipped from V and 1 base from J, the junction kept 3 bases outside the gene matches. CDR1 and CDR2 (germline): MNHNS, SASEGT. This CDR3 is built from 15 residues. The CDR3 loop reads CASSESGTGSYEQYF. CDR3 bases: TGTGCCAGCAGTGAATCCGGGACAGGGTCCTACGAGCAGTACTTC.

The chain links TRBV6-5 to TRBJ2-3; tentatively, D is TRBD2 (6 bases). Trimming stripped 1 base from V and 0 bases from J, with 8 bases between. CDR1 MNHEY and CDR2 SVGAGI come from the germline V gene. This CDR3 spans 15 amino acids. In nucleotides, the CDR3 is TGTGCCAGCAGTTACTTCCTAGCGAGCACAGATACGCAGTATTTT. Its protein product is CASSYFLASTDTQYF.

This clonotype was counted only a few times. The chain combines TRBV4-1 with TRBJ2-7, with a tentative D call TRBD1 (6 bases). Trimming cost V 4 bases and J 1 base, with 14 bases left between them. CDR3 length: 15 residues. The germline V gene encodes CDR1 MGHRA and CDR2 YSYEKL. The CDR3 sequence is CASSPSRTVSYEQYF. The CDR3 coding sequence is TGCGCCAGCAGCCCCAGCCGGACAGTTTCCTACGAGCAGTACTTC.

The chain uses TRBV7-9 and TRBJ2-1; unclear D gene. The CDR3 covers 15 residues. The germline V and J ends were trimmed by 1 base and 3 bases, with 10 bases remaining between them. In germline, CDR1 is SEHNR, CDR2 FQNEAQ (reference sequence). This CDR3 is CASSLVVADYNEQFF. CDR3 nucleotide sequence: TGTGCCAGCAGCTTAGTGGTAGCCGACTACAATGAGCAGTTCTTC.

V usage is TRBV20-1 and J usage is TRBJ2-3; maybe TRBD2 (6 bases). This CDR3 is 16 amino acids long. V was clipped by 1 base and J by 2 bases, with 16 bases between them. Germline V gene sequence: CDR1 DFQATT, CDR2 SNEGSKA (reference sequence). This CDR3 reads CSARASGGVNTDTQYF. As DNA, the CDR3 is TGCAGTGCTAGAGCGTCCGGGGGAGTAAACACAGATACGCAGTATTTT.

The V call is TRBV4-1, the J call TRBJ1-2; D is undetermined. V was shortened by 0 bases and J by 3 bases, with 5 bases between the two germline ends. The CDR3 is 13 residues long. CDR1 is MGHRA, CDR2 YSYEKL, per germline. The CDR3 reads CASSQDADYGYTF. CDR3 nucleotides: TGCGCCAGCAGCCAAGACGCTGACTATGGCTACACCTTC.

The V gene is TRBV7-9, the J gene TRBJ2-7, with a possible D match to TRBD2 (5 bases). V was pared by 4 bases and J by 3 bases, with 16 bases between. The CDR3 sequence is 15 residues long. From germline, CDR1 is SEHNR and CDR2 FQNEAQ (reference sequence). The CDR3, as DNA: TGTGCCAGCAGCTCCTCGACGGGGAGATTCTACGAGCAGTACTTC. Translating it yields CASSSSTGRFYEQYF.

The CDR3, as DNA: TGTGCCAGCAGTAAGAGGAGCTCTGGGGCCAACGTCCTGACTTTC. This translates into CASSKRSSGANVLTF. The rearrangement links TRBV14 to TRBJ2-6, with no clear D. Germline V gene data show CDR1 as SGHDN and CDR2 as FVKESK. The CDR3 spans 15 residues. Trimming took 6 bases from V and 0 from J, leaving 9 bases between them.